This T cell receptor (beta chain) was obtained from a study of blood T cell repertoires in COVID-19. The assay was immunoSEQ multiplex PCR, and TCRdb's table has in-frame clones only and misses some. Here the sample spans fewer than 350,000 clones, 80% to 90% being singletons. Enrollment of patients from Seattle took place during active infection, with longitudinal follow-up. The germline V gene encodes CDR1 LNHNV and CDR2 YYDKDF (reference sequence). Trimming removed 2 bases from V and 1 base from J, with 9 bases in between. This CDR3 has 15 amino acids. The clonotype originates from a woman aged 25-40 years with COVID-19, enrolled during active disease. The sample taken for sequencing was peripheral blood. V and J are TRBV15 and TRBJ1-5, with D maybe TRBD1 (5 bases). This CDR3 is CATSRQGKSNQPQHF. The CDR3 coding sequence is TGTGCCACCAGCAGACAGGGAAAAAGCAATCAGCCCCAGCATTTT.